A few counts support the clone carrying this TCR beta chain. This specimen belongs to a study of blood T cell repertoires in COVID-19. Study overall: PBMCs, B-cell-depleted T cells, or T cells provided the cDNA or gDNA that made up the material.

Donors were grouped by their self-reported clinical history. Produced via immunoSEQ multiplex PCR; TCRdb's table is partial and in-frame only. This table holds a few hundred thousand clones, approximately 89% found once. Per germline, CDR1 GTSNPN and CDR2 SVGIG (reference sequence). V gave up 3 bases and J gave up 3 bases, with 6 bases separating them. CDR3 size: 11 residues. The TCR sequence derives from a woman aged 25 to 45 who had recovered from COVID-19. This chain uses TRBV30 with TRBJ2-7, with no clear D. Sequences were obtained from PBMCs or T cells enriched from blood (not recorded which). The CDR3 region is CAWRTSYEQYF. Here the CDR3 DNA reads TGTGCCTGGAGGACAAGCTACGAGCAGTACTTC.